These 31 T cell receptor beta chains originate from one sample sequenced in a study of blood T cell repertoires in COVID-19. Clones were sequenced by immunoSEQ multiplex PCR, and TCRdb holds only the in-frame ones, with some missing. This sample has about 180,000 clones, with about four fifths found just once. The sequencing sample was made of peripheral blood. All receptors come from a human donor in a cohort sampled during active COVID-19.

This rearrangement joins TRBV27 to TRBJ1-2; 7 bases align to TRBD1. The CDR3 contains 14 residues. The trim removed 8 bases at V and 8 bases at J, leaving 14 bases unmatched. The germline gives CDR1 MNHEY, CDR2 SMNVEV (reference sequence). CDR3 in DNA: TGTGCCAGCCGCCGAACAGGGGCCACTAGGGGCTACACCTTC. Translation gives CASRRTGATRGYTF.

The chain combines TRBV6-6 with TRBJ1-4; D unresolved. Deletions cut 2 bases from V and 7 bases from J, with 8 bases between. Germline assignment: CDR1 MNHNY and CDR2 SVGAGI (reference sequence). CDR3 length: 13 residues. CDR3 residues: CASSYTGSEKLFF. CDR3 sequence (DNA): TGTGCCAGCAGTTACACGGGTAGTGAAAAACTGTTTTTT.

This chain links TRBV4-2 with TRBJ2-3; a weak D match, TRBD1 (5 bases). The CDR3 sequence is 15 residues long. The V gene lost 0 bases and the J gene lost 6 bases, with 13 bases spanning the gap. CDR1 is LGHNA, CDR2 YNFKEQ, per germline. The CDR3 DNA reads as TGTGCCAGCAGCCAAGACGGACAAGCACGGGATACGCAGTATTTT. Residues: CASSQDGQARDTQYF.

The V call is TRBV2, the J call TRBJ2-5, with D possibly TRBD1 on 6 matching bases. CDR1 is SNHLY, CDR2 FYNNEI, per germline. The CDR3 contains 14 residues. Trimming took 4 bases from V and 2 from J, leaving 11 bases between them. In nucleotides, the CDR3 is TGTGCCAGCAGTGGGCAGGGGCCGCAAGAGACCCAGTACTTC. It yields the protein CASSGQGPQETQYF.

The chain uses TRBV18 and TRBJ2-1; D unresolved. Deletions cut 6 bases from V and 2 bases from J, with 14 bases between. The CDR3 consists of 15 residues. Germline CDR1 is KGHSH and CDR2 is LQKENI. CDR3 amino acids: CASSYDLGAYNEQFF. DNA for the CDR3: TGTGCCAGCTCCTACGATCTTGGAGCCTACAATGAGCAGTTCTTC.

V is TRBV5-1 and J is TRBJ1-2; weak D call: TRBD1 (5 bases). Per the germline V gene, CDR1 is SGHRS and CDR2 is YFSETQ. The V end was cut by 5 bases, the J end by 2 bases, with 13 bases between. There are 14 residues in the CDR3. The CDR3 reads CASSSPTENYGYTF. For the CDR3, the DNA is TGCGCCAGCAGTAGTCCGACAGAGAACTATGGCTACACCTTC. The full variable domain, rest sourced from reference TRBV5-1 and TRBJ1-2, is KAGVTQTPRYLIKTRGQQVTLSCSPISGHRSVSWYQQTPGQGLQFLFEYFSETQRNKGNFPGRFSGRQFSNSRSEMNVSTLELGDSALYLCASSSPTENYGYTFGSGTRLTVV.

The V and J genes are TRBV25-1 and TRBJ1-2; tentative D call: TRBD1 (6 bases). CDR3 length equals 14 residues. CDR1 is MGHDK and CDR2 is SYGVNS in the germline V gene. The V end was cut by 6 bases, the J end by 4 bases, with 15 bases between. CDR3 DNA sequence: TGTGCCAGCAGCCGTGGTGGGACAACCTATGGCTACACCTTC. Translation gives CASSRGGTTYGYTF.

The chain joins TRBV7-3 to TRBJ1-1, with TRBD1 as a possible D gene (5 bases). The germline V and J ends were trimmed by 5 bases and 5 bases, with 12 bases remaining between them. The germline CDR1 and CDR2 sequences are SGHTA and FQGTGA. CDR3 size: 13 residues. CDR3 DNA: TGTGCCAGCAGCACCGGCGGGGGGACTGAAGCTTTCTTT. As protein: CASSTGGGTEAFF.

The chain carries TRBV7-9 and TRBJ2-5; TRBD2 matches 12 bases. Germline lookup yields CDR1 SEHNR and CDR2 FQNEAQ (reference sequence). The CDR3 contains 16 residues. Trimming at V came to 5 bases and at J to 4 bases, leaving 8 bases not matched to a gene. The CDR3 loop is CASSPSLAGGRETQYF. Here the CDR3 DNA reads TGTGCCAGCAGCCCGTCACTAGCGGGGGGTCGAGAGACCCAGTACTTC.

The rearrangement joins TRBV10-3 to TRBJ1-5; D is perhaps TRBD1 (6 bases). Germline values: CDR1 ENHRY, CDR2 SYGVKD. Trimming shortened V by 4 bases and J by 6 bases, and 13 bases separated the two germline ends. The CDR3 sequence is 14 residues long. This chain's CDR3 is CAISGVGGVQPQHF. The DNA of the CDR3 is TGTGCCATCAGTGGTGTAGGGGGAGTTCAGCCCCAGCATTTT.

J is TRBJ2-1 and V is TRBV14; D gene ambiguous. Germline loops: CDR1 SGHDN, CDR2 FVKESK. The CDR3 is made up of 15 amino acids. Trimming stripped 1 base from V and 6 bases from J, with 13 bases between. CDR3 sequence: CASSQVSSGSNEQFF. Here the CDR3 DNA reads TGTGCCAGCAGCCAAGTAAGTTCAGGAAGCAATGAGCAGTTCTTC.

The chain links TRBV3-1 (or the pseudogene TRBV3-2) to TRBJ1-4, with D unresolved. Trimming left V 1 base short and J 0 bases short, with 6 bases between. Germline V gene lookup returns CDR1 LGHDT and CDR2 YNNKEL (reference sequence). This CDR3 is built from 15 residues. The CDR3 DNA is TGTGCCAGCAGCCAAGGGGAGGCAACTAATGAAAAACTGTTTTTT. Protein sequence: CASSQGEATNEKLFF.

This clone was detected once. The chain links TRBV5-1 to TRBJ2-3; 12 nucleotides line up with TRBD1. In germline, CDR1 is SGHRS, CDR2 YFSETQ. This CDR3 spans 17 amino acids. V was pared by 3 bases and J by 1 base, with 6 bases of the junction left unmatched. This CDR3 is CASSWWGQGAGTDTQYF. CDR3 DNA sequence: TGCGCCAGCAGCTGGTGGGGACAGGGGGCGGGCACAGATACGCAGTATTTT.

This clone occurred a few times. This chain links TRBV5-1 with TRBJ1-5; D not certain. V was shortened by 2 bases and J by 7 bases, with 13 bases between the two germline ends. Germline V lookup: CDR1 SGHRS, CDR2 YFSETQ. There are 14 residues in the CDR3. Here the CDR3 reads CASSFGLPGQPQHF. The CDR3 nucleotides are TGCGCCAGCAGCTTTGGGTTGCCGGGACAGCCCCAGCATTTT.

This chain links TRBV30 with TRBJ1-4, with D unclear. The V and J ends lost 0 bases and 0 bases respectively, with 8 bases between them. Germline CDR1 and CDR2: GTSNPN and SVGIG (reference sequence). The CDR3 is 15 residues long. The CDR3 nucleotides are TGTGCCTGGAGTGTACTTCGAACAACTAATGAAAAACTGTTTTTT. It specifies CAWSVLRTTNEKLFF.

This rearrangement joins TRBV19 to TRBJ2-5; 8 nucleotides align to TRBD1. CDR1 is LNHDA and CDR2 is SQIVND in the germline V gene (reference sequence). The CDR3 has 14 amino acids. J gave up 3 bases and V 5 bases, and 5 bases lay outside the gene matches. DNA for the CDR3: TGTGCCAGTAGTCTGAACAGGGGGAAAGAGACCCAGTACTTC. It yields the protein CASSLNRGKETQYF.

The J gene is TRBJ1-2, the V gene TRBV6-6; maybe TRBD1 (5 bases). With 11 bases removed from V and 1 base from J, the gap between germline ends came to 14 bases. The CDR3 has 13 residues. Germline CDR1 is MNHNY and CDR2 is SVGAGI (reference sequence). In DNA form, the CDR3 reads TGTGCCTGTGGGGGGGGTATTAACTATGGCTACACCTTC. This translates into CACGGGINYGYTF.

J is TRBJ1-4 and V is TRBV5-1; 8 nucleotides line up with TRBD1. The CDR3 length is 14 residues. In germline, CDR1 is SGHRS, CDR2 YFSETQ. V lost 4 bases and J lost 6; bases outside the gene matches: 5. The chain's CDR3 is CASSPDRGDEKLFF. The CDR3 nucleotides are TGCGCCAGCAGCCCTGACAGGGGCGATGAAAAACTGTTTTTT.

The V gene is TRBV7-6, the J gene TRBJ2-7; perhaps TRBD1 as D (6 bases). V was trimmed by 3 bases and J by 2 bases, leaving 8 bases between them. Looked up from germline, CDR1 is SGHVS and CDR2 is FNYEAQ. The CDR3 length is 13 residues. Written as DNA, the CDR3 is TGTGCCAGCAGCTTGCAGGGGACCTACGAGCAGTACTTC. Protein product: CASSLQGTYEQYF.

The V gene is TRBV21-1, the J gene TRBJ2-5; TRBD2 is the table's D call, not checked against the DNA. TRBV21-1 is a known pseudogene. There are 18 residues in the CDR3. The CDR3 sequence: CASSKYTSGGPYQETQYF. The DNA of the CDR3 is TGTGCCAGCAGCAAATATACTAGCGGGGGGCCGTACCAAGAGACCCAGTACTTC.

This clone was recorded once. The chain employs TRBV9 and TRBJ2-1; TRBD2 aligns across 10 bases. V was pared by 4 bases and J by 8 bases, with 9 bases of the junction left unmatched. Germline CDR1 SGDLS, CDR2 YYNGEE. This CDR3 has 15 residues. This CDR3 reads CASSPNSGGVDEQFF. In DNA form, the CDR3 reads TGTGCCAGCAGCCCAAACAGCGGGGGGGTTGATGAGCAGTTCTTC. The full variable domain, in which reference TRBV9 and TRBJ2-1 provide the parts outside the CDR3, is DSGVTQTPKHLITATGQRVTLRCSPRSGDLSVYWYQQSLDQGLQFLIQYYNGEERAKGNILERFSAQQFPDLHSELNLSSLELGDSALYFCASSPNSGGVDEQFFGPGTRLTVL.

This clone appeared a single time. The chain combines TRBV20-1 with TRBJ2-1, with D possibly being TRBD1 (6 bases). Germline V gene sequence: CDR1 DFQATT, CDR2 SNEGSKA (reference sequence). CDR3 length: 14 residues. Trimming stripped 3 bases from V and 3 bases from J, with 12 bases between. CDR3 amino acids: CSASMDSNYNEQFF. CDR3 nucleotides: TGCAGTGCTAGTATGGACAGTAACTACAATGAGCAGTTCTTC.

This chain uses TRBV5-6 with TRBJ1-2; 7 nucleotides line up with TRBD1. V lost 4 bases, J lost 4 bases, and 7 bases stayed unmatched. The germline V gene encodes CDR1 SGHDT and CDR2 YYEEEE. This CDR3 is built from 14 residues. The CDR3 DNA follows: TGTGCCAGCAGCCCCGGGGACAGCTTCTATGGCTACACCTTC. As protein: CASSPGDSFYGYTF.

The CDR3 nucleotides are TGTGCCAGCAGCTTAATCTTCAGCGGGGGGCCAACCAACTACGAGCAGTACTTC. Protein: CASSLIFSGGPTNYEQYF. The J gene is TRBJ2-7, the V gene TRBV7-9; 9 bases are shared with TRBD2. Trimming removed 2 bases from V and 3 bases from J; junction bases left unmatched: 14. The germline V gene has CDR1 SEHNR and CDR2 FQNEAQ (reference sequence). The CDR3 extends over 18 amino acids.

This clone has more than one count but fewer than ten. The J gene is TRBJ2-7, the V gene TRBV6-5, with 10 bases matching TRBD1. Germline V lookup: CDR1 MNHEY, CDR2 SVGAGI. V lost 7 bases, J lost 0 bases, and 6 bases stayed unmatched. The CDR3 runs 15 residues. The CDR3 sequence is CASTTRDRGSYEQYF. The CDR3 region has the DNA TGTGCCAGCACGACCCGGGACAGGGGCTCCTACGAGCAGTACTTC.

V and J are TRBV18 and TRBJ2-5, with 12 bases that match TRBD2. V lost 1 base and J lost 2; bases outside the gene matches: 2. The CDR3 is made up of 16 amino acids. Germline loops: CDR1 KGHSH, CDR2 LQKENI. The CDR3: CASSPRTSGDQETQYF. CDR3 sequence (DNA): TGTGCCAGCTCACCACGGACTAGCGGGGATCAAGAGACCCAGTACTTC.

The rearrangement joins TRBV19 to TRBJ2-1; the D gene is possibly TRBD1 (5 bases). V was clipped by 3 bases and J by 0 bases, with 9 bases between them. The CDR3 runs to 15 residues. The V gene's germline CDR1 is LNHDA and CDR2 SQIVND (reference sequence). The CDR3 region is CASSIPGRSYNEQFF. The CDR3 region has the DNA TGTGCCAGTAGTATCCCAGGGCGCTCCTACAATGAGCAGTTCTTC.

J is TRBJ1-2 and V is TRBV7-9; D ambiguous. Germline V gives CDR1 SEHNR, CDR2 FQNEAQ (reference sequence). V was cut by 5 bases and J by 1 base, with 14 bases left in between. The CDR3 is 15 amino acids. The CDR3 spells CASSAQDWGNYGYTF. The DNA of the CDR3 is TGTGCCAGCAGCGCCCAGGACTGGGGTAACTATGGCTACACCTTC.

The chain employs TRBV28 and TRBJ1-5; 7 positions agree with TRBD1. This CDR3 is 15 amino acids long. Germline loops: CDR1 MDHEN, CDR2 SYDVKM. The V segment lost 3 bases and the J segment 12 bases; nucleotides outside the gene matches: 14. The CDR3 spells CASSFVLGPGGFQHF. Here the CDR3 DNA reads TGTGCCAGCAGTTTTGTTTTAGGGCCAGGGGGGTTCCAGCATTTT. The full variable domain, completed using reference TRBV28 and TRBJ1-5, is DVKVTQSSRYLVKRTGEKVFLECVQDMDHENMFWYRQDPGLGLRLIYFSYDVKMKEKGDIPEGYSVSREKKERFSLILESASTNQTSMYLCASSFVLGPGGFQHFGDGTRLSIL.

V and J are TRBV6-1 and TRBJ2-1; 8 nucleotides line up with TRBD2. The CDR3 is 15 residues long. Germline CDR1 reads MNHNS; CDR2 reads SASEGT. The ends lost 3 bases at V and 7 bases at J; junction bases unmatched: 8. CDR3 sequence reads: CASSELAGLGNEQFF. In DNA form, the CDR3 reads TGTGCCAGCAGTGAGTTAGCGGGGCTTGGGAATGAGCAGTTCTTC.

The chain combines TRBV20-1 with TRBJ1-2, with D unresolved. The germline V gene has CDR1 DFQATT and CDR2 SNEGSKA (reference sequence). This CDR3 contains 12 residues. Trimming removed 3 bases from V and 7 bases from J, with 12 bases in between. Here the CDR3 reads CSASVRVRGYTF. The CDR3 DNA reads TGCAGTGCTAGTGTTCGGGTCCGTGGCTACACCTTC.